This TCR beta chain was identified in a study of OX40 agonist ivuxolimab in advanced cancers. Study-wide background: Treatment received earlier with anti-PD-1, anti-PD-L1 or anti-CTLA-4 agents was allowed, and over 35% had some. Partial responses were achieved by three patients, one with hepatocellular carcinoma and two with cutaneous melanoma.

This CDR3 spans 13 amino acids. V lost 9 bases to trimming and J lost 6 bases; unmatched junction nucleotides: 5. CDR1 is MDHEN, CDR2 SYDVKM, per germline. Profiling relied on immunoSEQ multiplex PCR, and the TCRdb table lists in-frame clones only, not all of them. The data hold 60,000 to 65,000 clones, with about 90% observed a single time. Concerning this clone itself: Antigen specificity is unknown.

The study's findings and limits: Both blood CD4+ and CD8+ T cells showed clonal growth by week 6 at 0.1 to 3.0 mg/kg.

This clonotype originated in an adult with an advanced solid tumor such as melanoma, head and neck, liver or kidney cancer. V gene TRBV28 combines with J gene TRBJ2-4, with TRBD1 matching 10 bases. The source was CD4+ or CD8+ T cells sorted from blood, collected in a trial of the OX40 agonist ivuxolimab. Here the CDR3 reads CASMGQGLNIQYF. CDR3 in DNA: TGTGCCAGTATGGGACAGGGGTTAAACATTCAGTACTTC. The whole variable domain, filled in from reference TRBV28 and TRBJ2-4, reads DVKVTQSSRYLVKRTGEKVFLECVQDMDHENMFWYRQDPGLGLRLIYFSYDVKMKEKGDIPEGYSVSREKKERFSLILESASTNQTSMYLCASMGQGLNIQYFGAGTRLSVL.